This T cell receptor (beta chain) was sequenced in a study of molecular identifiers for immune sequencing clone quantification. TCRdb re-analysed the PCR reads in MiXCR, keeping a single row per CDR3 protein. The repertoire holds some 70,000 distinct CDR3 sequences, 15% to 20% seen once, with approximately 1.5% in the top ten. This CDR3 has 14 residues. V lost 3 bases to trimming and J lost 3 bases, with 6 bases between them. Germline values: CDR1 MGHDK, CDR2 SYGVNS. This TCR was sampled from a human donor in good health. Some libraries in this study had Jurkat cell RNA spiked in. The chain links TRBV25-1 to TRBJ1-6; D uncertain. Sequenced material: naive CD8+ T cells from blood, with Jurkat cell RNA spiked in. Subset meaning: FACS-sorted CD8+CD4-CCR7+CD45RA+ naive T cells. CDR3 in amino acids: CASSESGYNSPLHF. The DNA for the CDR3 is TGTGCCAGCAGTGAGTCTGGCTATAATTCACCCCTCCACTTT.